One and the same sample provided the 28 T cell receptor beta chains below, sequenced in a study of T cells after yellow fever vaccination. TCRdb ran MiXCR on the 5' RACE reads and lists one entry per CDR3 protein. The sample carries under 550,000 distinct CDR3 sequences, less than 25% recorded once. The material sequenced was PBMCs, taken 20 to 25 days after the first yellow fever vaccination. These TCRs come from a young man who received the YFV17D yellow fever vaccine.

There are a few counts of this clonotype. This chain joins TRBV21-1 and TRBJ2-7; TRBD1 was called by the table and not checked on the DNA. TRBV21-1 is described as a pseudogene. This CDR3 is built from 13 residues. CDR3 protein: CASSRDSQYEQYF. The DNA for the CDR3 is TGTGCCAGCAGCCGGGACAGTCAATACGAGCAGTACTTC.

The chain has TRBV9 and TRBJ2-1, with D maybe TRBD1 (6 bases). V lost 4 bases to trimming and J lost 2 bases, with 13 bases between them. In germline, CDR1 is SGDLS, CDR2 YYNGEE. The CDR3 is made up of 15 amino acids. CDR3 residues: CASSPQGAAYNEQFF. The CDR3 bases are TGTGCCAGCAGCCCACAGGGCGCGGCCTACAATGAGCAGTTCTTC. The complete variable domain, with remaining parts taken from reference TRBV9 and TRBJ2-1, reads DSGVTQTPKHLITATGQRVTLRCSPRSGDLSVYWYQQSLDQGLQFLIQYYNGEERAKGNILERFSAQQFPDLHSELNLSSLELGDSALYFCASSPQGAAYNEQFFGPGTRLTVL.

V and J are TRBV19 and TRBJ2-5; the match to TRBD1 covers 8 bases. Germline V CDR1 and CDR2: LNHDA, SQIVND (reference sequence). After removal of 8 bases from V and 3 bases from J, the junction contained 11 bases not matched to a gene. This CDR3 contains 15 residues. The CDR3: CASLRGQNREETQYF. CDR3 nucleotide sequence: TGTGCCAGTCTCAGGGGGCAGAACAGGGAAGAGACCCAGTACTTC.

This clonotype has only a few counts. J is TRBJ2-1 and V is TRBV20-1, with 7 bases identical to TRBD1. CDR3 length: 12 residues. In germline, CDR1 is DFQATT, CDR2 SNEGSKA (reference sequence). Losses at the gene ends were 4 bases for V and 7 bases for J; bases not matched to a gene: 4. The CDR3 sequence: CSAIDRANEQFF. In DNA form, the CDR3 reads TGCAGTGCTATCGACAGGGCGAATGAGCAGTTCTTC.

This chain links TRBV7-6 with TRBJ2-5, with D perhaps TRBD2 (6 bases). CDR3 length: 15 amino acids. The V gene's germline CDR1 is SGHVS and CDR2 FNYEAQ. V was cut by 7 bases and J by 0 bases, with 15 bases left in between. CDR3 nucleotides: TGTGCCAGCACCTTGAACGGGGGACACCAAGAGACCCAGTACTTC. Translating it yields CASTLNGGHQETQYF. Using reference TRBV7-6 and TRBJ2-5 for the parts outside the CDR3, the full variable domain is GAGVSQSPRYKVTKRGQDVALRCDPISGHVSLYWYRQALGQGPEFLTYFNYEAQQDKSGLPNDRFSAERPEGSISTLTIQRTEQRDSAMYRCASTLNGGHQETQYFGPGTRLLVL.

This sequence joins TRBV7-9 and TRBJ1-1; D not certain. The CDR3 has 14 amino acids. V was trimmed by 4 bases and J by 1 base, leaving 10 bases between them. Germline V gene data show CDR1 as SEHNR and CDR2 as FQNEAQ (reference sequence). CDR3 DNA sequence: TGTGCCAGCAGCTCGGAGGGAAGGAACACTGAAGCTTTCTTT. Translated, it gives CASSSEGRNTEAFF. Drawing the rest from reference TRBV7-9 and TRBJ1-1, the complete variable domain is DTGVSQNPRHKITKRGQNVTFRCDPISEHNRLYWYRQTLGQGPEFLTYFQNEAQLEKSRLLSDRFSAERPKGSFSTLEIQRTEQGDSAMYLCASSSEGRNTEAFFGQGTRLTVV.

The chain joins TRBV4-3 to TRBJ2-3; 8 nucleotides line up with TRBD1. Looked up from germline, CDR1 is LGHNA and CDR2 is YSLEER. The trim removed 1 base at V and 4 bases at J, leaving 4 bases unmatched. The CDR3 runs 15 residues. CDR3: CASSQVQGAADTQYF. The DNA of the CDR3 is TGCGCCAGCAGCCAAGTTCAGGGGGCCGCAGATACGCAGTATTTT.

This clonotype has at least ten counts. The chain is built from TRBV11-2 and TRBJ1-1, with a possible D match to TRBD1 (5 bases). Trimming pared 5 bases from V and 0 bases from J, leaving 10 bases between. This CDR3 has 14 amino acids. CDR1 SGHAT and CDR2 FQNNGV come from the germline V gene. CDR3: CASSPDIMNTEAFF. The CDR3 DNA follows: TGTGCCAGCAGCCCGGACATCATGAACACTGAAGCTTTCTTT.

The chain is built from TRBV5-1 and TRBJ1-2, with 7 positions matching TRBD1. The CDR3 is 15 residues long. V trimming: 0 bases; J trimming: 4 bases; junction bases outside the gene matches: 6. Germline V gene lookup returns CDR1 SGHRS and CDR2 YFSETQ. CDR3 DNA: TGCGCCAGCAGCTTGGATACAGGGGTGGTCTATGGCTACACCTTC. The encoded protein is CASSLDTGVVYGYTF.

This clonotype was counted a few times. The chain combines TRBV5-1 with TRBJ1-1; TRBD1 aligns across 8 bases. The germline V gene encodes CDR1 SGHRS and CDR2 YFSETQ. The CDR3 loop spans 13 amino acids. Trimming at V came to 6 bases and at J to 5 bases, leaving 6 bases not matched to a gene. The CDR3 coding sequence is TGCGCCAGCAACGTAGGACAGGGTACTGAAGCTTTCTTT. Its protein is CASNVGQGTEAFF. Drawing the rest from reference TRBV5-1 and TRBJ1-1, the complete variable domain is KAGVTQTPRYLIKTRGQQVTLSCSPISGHRSVSWYQQTPGQGLQFLFEYFSETQRNKGNFPGRFSGRQFSNSRSEMNVSTLELGDSALYLCASNVGQGTEAFFGQGTRLTVV.

The chain uses TRBV7-9 and TRBJ1-1; TRBD1 matches 9 bases. In germline, CDR1 is SEHNR, CDR2 FQNEAQ (reference sequence). This CDR3 comprises 17 residues. The V and J ends lost 7 bases and 0 bases, in that order; junction bases with no gene match: 12. CDR3 sequence (DNA): TGTGCCAGCACCCCCCGCGGGACAGGGATTATGAACACTGAAGCTTTCTTT. It specifies CASTPRGTGIMNTEAFF.

This clonotype was seen a handful of times. The chain carries TRBV12-3 or TRBV12-4 and TRBJ2-7; possible D gene TRBD1, 6 bases. This CDR3 is 15 amino acids long. V was pared by 1 base and J by 3 bases, with 13 bases between. In DNA, the CDR3 is TGTGCCAGCAGTTTAGGGTCAGGGGCTTACTACGAGCAGTACTTC. It yields the protein CASSLGSGAYYEQYF.

This clonotype was observed at least ten times. This chain links TRBV10-3 with TRBJ2-3; 8 nucleotides line up with TRBD1. The CDR3 contains 16 residues. The germline gives CDR1 ENHRY, CDR2 SYGVKD. The trim removed 4 bases at V and 1 base at J, leaving 7 bases unmatched. CDR3 in amino acids: CAISGRQGMGTDTQYF. The CDR3 DNA reads TGTGCCATCAGTGGTAGACAGGGGATGGGCACAGATACGCAGTATTTT.

Ten or more counts support this clonotype. The chain couples TRBV4-1 to TRBJ2-3, with TRBD2 identical over 10 bases. This CDR3 region has 16 residues. Looked up from germline, CDR1 is MGHRA and CDR2 is YSYEKL. After removal of 6 bases from V and 2 bases from J, the junction contained 8 bases not matched to a gene. The CDR3 region has the DNA TGCGCCAGCAGATTAGACGGACTAGCGGTCACAGATACGCAGTATTTT. It codes for CASRLDGLAVTDTQYF.

In its sample, this clonotype was seen a few times. The V call is TRBV18, the J call TRBJ1-3; TRBD1 matches 8 bases. V gave up 3 bases and J gave up 0 bases; unmatched junction bases: 4. CDR1 and CDR2 from the germline V gene are KGHSH and LQKENI. This CDR3 has 16 amino acids. CDR3 loop: CASSPSGTGSGNTIYF. The CDR3, as DNA: TGTGCCAGCTCACCGTCCGGGACAGGCTCTGGAAACACCATATATTTT.

This clonotype was seen more than once but under ten times. The chain joins TRBV12-3 or TRBV12-4 to TRBJ1-1; 7 nucleotides match TRBD1. There are 14 residues in the CDR3. V lost 7 bases and J lost 10; bases outside the gene matches: 15. DNA for the CDR3: TGTGCCAGCATGGGCCCAGACAGGGTCTTGGGAGCTTTCTTT. Translation gives CASMGPDRVLGAFF.

This sequence joins TRBV5-1 and TRBJ2-1; D perhaps matches TRBD2 (5 bases). This CDR3 is 15 amino acids long. The germline CDR1 and CDR2 sequences are SGHRS and YFSETQ. Trimming cost V 0 bases and J 6 bases, with 13 bases left between them. The CDR3 is CASSLAPGSRNEQFF. The CDR3, as DNA: TGCGCCAGCAGCTTGGCCCCGGGGAGTCGCAATGAGCAGTTCTTC.

This clonotype appeared a few times. This rearrangement joins TRBV7-2 to TRBJ2-3, with D uncertain. This CDR3 has 13 residues. V dropped 3 bases and J dropped 6 bases, with 10 bases sitting between them. CDR1 and CDR2 (germline): SGHTA, FQGNSA. CDR3 sequence (DNA): TGTGCCAGCAGCTTTCAGGTCCCTGATACGCAGTATTTT. Residues: CASSFQVPDTQYF.

The table lists this clonotype with a few counts. The rearrangement links TRBV7-9 to TRBJ1-3, with a weak D call TRBD1 (5 bases). CDR1 is SEHNR and CDR2 is FQNEAQ in the germline V gene (reference sequence). This CDR3 is built from 17 residues. V was cut by 4 bases and J by 0 bases, with 16 bases left in between. The CDR3 nucleotides are TGTGCCAGCAGCTGGCTAGGCCGGGGGACCTCTGGAAACACCATATATTTT. Amino acid sequence: CASSWLGRGTSGNTIYF.

The V call is TRBV20-1, the J call TRBJ1-1; perhaps TRBD1 as D (6 bases). Looked up from germline, CDR1 is DFQATT and CDR2 is SNEGSKA (reference sequence). The V gene lost 0 bases and the J gene lost 5 bases, with 16 bases spanning the gap. The CDR3 sequence is 15 residues long. The CDR3 protein is CSARDPKQGSTEAFF. CDR3 sequence (DNA): TGCAGTGCTAGAGATCCAAAACAGGGATCTACTGAAGCTTTCTTT.

This clonotype was seen many times. V gene TRBV4-2 combines with J gene TRBJ2-1; perhaps D is TRBD1 or TRBD2 (5 bases each). Trimming cost V 1 base and J 7 bases, with 11 bases left between them. The germline V gene encodes CDR1 LGHNA and CDR2 YNFKEQ. The CDR3 sequence is 14 residues long. CDR3 DNA: TGTGCCAGCAGCCAAGCCGGGACCGAGAATGAGCAGTTCTTC. Its protein product is CASSQAGTENEQFF.

The chain recombines TRBV5-5 with TRBJ2-5; TRBD2 matches at 10 bases. Losses at the gene ends were 4 bases for V and 3 bases for J; bases not matched to a gene: 12. The CDR3 contains 17 residues. Germline CDR1 is SGHKS and CDR2 is YYEKEE (reference sequence). The CDR3 DNA reads as TGTGCCAGCAGCGCACGGGCTAGCGGGGGAGTAAAAGAGACCCAGTACTTC. This translates into CASSARASGGVKETQYF.

The table lists this clonotype with a few counts. The chain links TRBV6-5 to TRBJ1-2, with D uncertain. Germline V gene data show CDR1 as MNHEY and CDR2 as SVGAGI. The CDR3 is made up of 14 amino acids. V lost 0 bases and J lost 1, with 6 bases in between. CDR3 residues: CASSYSGNNYGYTF. The CDR3 nucleotides read TGTGCCAGCAGTTACTCTGGCAATAACTATGGCTACACCTTC.

This clonotype was detected many times. The chain carries TRBV27 and TRBJ2-7; tentative D call: TRBD2 (5 bases). CDR3 size: 13 residues. The V gene lost 6 bases and the J gene lost 7 bases, with 16 bases spanning the gap. Germline V lookup: CDR1 MNHEY, CDR2 SMNVEV (reference sequence). The CDR3 is CASSRGSVREQYF. In DNA, the CDR3 is TGTGCCAGCAGCCGAGGGTCGGTGAGAGAGCAGTACTTC.

This clonotype was counted many times. The V and J genes are TRBV4-2 and TRBJ2-1; D gene unclear. The CDR3 is made up of 15 amino acids. Germline CDR1 LGHNA, CDR2 YNFKEQ. V lost 2 bases and J lost 2, with 10 bases in between. The CDR3 nucleotides are TGTGCCAGCAGCCAAAGATCGCGTGCCTACAATGAGCAGTTCTTC. As protein: CASSQRSRAYNEQFF.

The genes are TRBV5-4 and TRBJ2-1, with 8 bases lining up with TRBD2. Germline CDR1 SGHNT, CDR2 YYREEE (reference sequence). V gave up 7 bases and J gave up 4 bases; unmatched junction bases: 13. CDR3 size: 16 residues. The chain's CDR3 is CASALGRASGYNEQFF. The CDR3 DNA follows: TGTGCCAGCGCCTTGGGCCGGGCTAGCGGGTACAATGAGCAGTTCTTC.

The chain couples TRBV7-2 to TRBJ1-4, with 7 bases that match TRBD1. The CDR3 has 15 amino acids. Trimming took 4 bases from V and 11 from J; bases not matched to a gene: 13. Germline assignment: CDR1 SGHTA and CDR2 FQGNSA. CDR3 in amino acids: CASSSRGGMGQKLFF. For the CDR3, the DNA is TGTGCCAGCAGCTCCAGGGGTGGGATGGGACAGAAACTGTTTTTT.

V and J are TRBV29-1 and TRBJ2-5, with D perhaps TRBD1 (6 bases). The CDR3 is made up of 15 amino acids. V was cut by 5 bases and J by 8 bases, with 24 bases left in between. Per germline, CDR1 SQVTM and CDR2 ANQGSEA. The CDR3 DNA follows: TGCAGCGTTTTGACCCGGGACACCGCGTTGGGAACCCAGTACTTC. Translation gives CSVLTRDTALGTQYF.